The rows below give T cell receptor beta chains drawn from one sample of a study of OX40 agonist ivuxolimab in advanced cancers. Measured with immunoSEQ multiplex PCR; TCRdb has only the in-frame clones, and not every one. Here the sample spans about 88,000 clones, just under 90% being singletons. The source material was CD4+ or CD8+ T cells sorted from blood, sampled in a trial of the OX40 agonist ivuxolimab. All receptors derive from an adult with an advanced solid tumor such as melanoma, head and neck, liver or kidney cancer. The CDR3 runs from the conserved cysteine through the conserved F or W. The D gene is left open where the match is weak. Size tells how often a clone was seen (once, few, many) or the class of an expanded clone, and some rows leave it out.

CDR3 DNA: TGTGCCAGCAGTGGAGGGACAGGGGCCTACAATGAGCAGTTCTTC
CDR3 protein: CASSGGTGAYNEQFF
J gene: TRBJ2-1
clone size: NA
V gene: TRBV6-1
D gene: TRBD1

CDR3 DNA: TGTGCCAGCAGTTACGGACAGAGGCGAGTTGATGGCTACACCTTC
CDR3 protein: CASSYGQRRVDGYTF
J gene: TRBJ1-2
clone size: once
V gene: TRBV6-6
D gene: NA

CDR3 DNA: TGCAGTGCTACAGGAGGGGAGACCCAGTACTTC
CDR3 protein: CSATGGETQYF
J gene: TRBJ2-5
clone size: NA
V gene: TRBV20-1
D gene: NA

CDR3 DNA: TGTGCCAGCAGTGAAGCGTTCCAGGGGGATTACAATGAGCAGTTCTTC
CDR3 protein: CASSEAFQGDYNEQFF
J gene: TRBJ2-1
clone size: once
V gene: TRBV6-1
D gene: TRBD1

CDR3 DNA: TGTGCCAGTAGTATTCTTTCGAACACCGGGGAGCTGTTTTTT
CDR3 protein: CASSILSNTGELFF
J gene: TRBJ2-2
clone size: NA
V gene: TRBV19
D gene: NA

CDR3 DNA: TGTGCTCGACTAGCGGGGTGCACAGATACGCAGTATTTT
CDR3 protein: CARLAGCTDTQYF
J gene: TRBJ2-3
clone size: NA
V gene: TRBV30
D gene: TRBD2

CDR3 DNA: TGTGCCAGCTCCCTTACAGATAGCAATCAGCCCCAGCATTTT
CDR3 protein: CASSLTDSNQPQHF
J gene: TRBJ1-5
clone size: NA
V gene: TRBV18
D gene: NA

CDR3 DNA: TGCGCCAGCAGCCAAGAGAGGGCAAATCGCGCGGGACAGGGCTTTAATGAAAAACTGTTTTTT
CDR3 protein: CASSQERANRAGQGFNEKLFF
J gene: TRBJ1-4
clone size: NA
V gene: TRBV4-3
D gene: TRBD1

CDR3 DNA: TGTGCCAGCAGCCGGGGATCTAGCGTCGACGAGCAGTACTTC
CDR3 protein: CASSRGSSVDEQYF
J gene: TRBJ2-7
clone size: NA
V gene: TRBV6-6
D gene: NA

CDR3 DNA: TGTGCCAGCAGCAAGACTAGCGGGATGGGCGGGGAGCTGTTTTTT
CDR3 protein: CASSKTSGMGGELFF
J gene: TRBJ2-2
clone size: NA
V gene: TRBV6-5
D gene: TRBD2

CDR3 DNA: TGTGCCAGCTCTAGCGGGGGGTACGATACGCAGTATTTT
CDR3 protein: CASSSGGYDTQYF
J gene: TRBJ2-3
clone size: NA
V gene: TRBV7-9
D gene: TRBD2

CDR3 DNA: TGTGCCAGCAGCGCGGGGGGATGGAGCTACGAGCAGTACTTC
CDR3 protein: CASSAGGWSYEQYF
J gene: TRBJ2-7
clone size: NA
V gene: TRBV27
D gene: TRBD2

CDR3 DNA: TGCAGCGCTAGGTACGATACGCAGTATTTT
CDR3 protein: CSARYDTQYF
J gene: TRBJ2-3
clone size: NA
V gene: TRBV29-1
D gene: NA

CDR3 DNA: TGTGCCAGCAGCTCTAGCCGACAGGGTATTACCGGCTACACCTTC
CDR3 protein: CASSSSRQGITGYTF
J gene: TRBJ1-2
clone size: NA
V gene: TRBV6-5
D gene: TRBD1

CDR3 DNA: TGTGCCAGCAGCCCCCTGAATCCGGGGATAGGAGACACCATATATTTT
CDR3 protein: CASSPLNPGIGDTIYF
J gene: TRBJ1-3
clone size: NA
V gene: TRBV5-6
D gene: NA

CDR3 DNA: TGTGCCAGCAGCCAGGGCCGGGGGAAGACCCAGTACTTC
CDR3 protein: CASSQGRGKTQYF
J gene: TRBJ2-5
clone size: NA
V gene: TRBV5-6
D gene: NA

CDR3 DNA: TGCGCCAGCAGCCAAGGCGGGGGGCCTGTCACAGATACGCAGTATTTT
CDR3 protein: CASSQGGGPVTDTQYF
J gene: TRBJ2-3
clone size: NA
V gene: TRBV4-1
D gene: TRBD2

CDR3 DNA: TGTGCCAGCTCACCGTGGACTAGCAGTAGCACAGATACGCAGTATTTT
CDR3 protein: CASSPWTSSSTDTQYF
J gene: TRBJ2-3
clone size: NA
V gene: TRBV18
D gene: TRBD2

CDR3 DNA: TGTGCCAGCTCGACCCGGGGGTCCGAGCAGTACTTC
CDR3 protein: CASSTRGSEQYF
J gene: TRBJ2-7
clone size: NA
V gene: TRBV18
D gene: NA

CDR3 DNA: TGTGCCAGCAGCCACATGGGGGGAAGTAACCTCTACGAGCAGTACTTC
CDR3 protein: CASSHMGGSNLYEQYF
J gene: TRBJ2-7
clone size: NA
V gene: TRBV7-2
D gene: NA

CDR3 DNA: TGTGCCAGCACCCGATCGCCGCGAGGGACTTCACCCCTCCACTTT
CDR3 protein: CASTRSPRGTSPLHF
J gene: TRBJ1-6
clone size: NA
V gene: TRBV6-5
D gene: NA

CDR3 DNA: TGTGCCAGCAGCGTAGAAGGCGGGGGGCCCGAGACCCAGTACTTC
CDR3 protein: CASSVEGGGPETQYF
J gene: TRBJ2-5
clone size: NA
V gene: TRBV9
D gene: TRBD2

CDR3 DNA: TGCAGCGTTGCTCTCGGGGCCACTGAAGCTTTCTTT
CDR3 protein: CSVALGATEAFF
J gene: TRBJ1-1
clone size: NA
V gene: TRBV29-1
D gene: NA

CDR3 DNA: TGTGCCAGCAGCTTGGGGGAGTATTTAAACTATGGCTACACCTTC
CDR3 protein: CASSLGEYLNYGYTF
J gene: TRBJ1-2
clone size: NA
V gene: TRBV5-6
D gene: NA

CDR3 DNA: TGCGCCAGCAGCCAAGGCCCCCCCCGTGGGGAACCCCAGCATTTT
CDR3 protein: CASSQGPPRGEPQHF
J gene: TRBJ1-5
clone size: NA
V gene: TRBV4-3
D gene: NA

CDR3 DNA: TGCGCCAGCCAGGGGACTAGCGGGACCCTCACCGGGGAGCTGTTTTTT
CDR3 protein: CASQGTSGTLTGELFF
J gene: TRBJ2-2
clone size: NA
V gene: TRBV5-1
D gene: TRBD2

CDR3 DNA: TGTGCCAGCAGTTCTCCCCCAGAGGCTTTCTTT
CDR3 protein: CASSSPPEAFF
J gene: TRBJ1-1
clone size: NA
V gene: TRBV6-5
D gene: NA

CDR3 DNA: TGTGCCAGCAGATTTACGACAGGGAACACTGAAGCTTTCTTT
CDR3 protein: CASRFTTGNTEAFF
J gene: TRBJ1-1
clone size: NA
V gene: TRBV5-6
D gene: NA

CDR3 DNA: TGTGCCAGCAGCGTAGGCGGCCGGGGGGGTTTCGACGAGCAGTACTTC
CDR3 protein: CASSVGGRGGFDEQYF
J gene: TRBJ2-7
clone size: NA
V gene: TRBV9
D gene: TRBD2

CDR3 DNA: TGTGCCAGCAGCTTAGGGGGGGCCCAAGAGACCCAGTACTTC
CDR3 protein: CASSLGGAQETQYF
J gene: TRBJ2-5
clone size: NA
V gene: TRBV11-3
D gene: NA

CDR3 DNA: TGTGCCAGCAGAACAGGACAGGGGGCCGGTGGCTACACCTTC
CDR3 protein: CASRTGQGAGGYTF
J gene: TRBJ1-2
clone size: NA
V gene: TRBV6-5
D gene: TRBD1

CDR3 DNA: TGTGCCAGCGGACAGAGCGGGGTTACTAGCACAGATACGCAGTATTTT
CDR3 protein: CASGQSGVTSTDTQYF
J gene: TRBJ2-3
clone size: once
V gene: TRBV28
D gene: NA

CDR3 DNA: TGTGCTAGTGGCGTTAAAGTAGCGCCCACTCCCACAGATACGCAGTATTTT
CDR3 protein: CASGVKVAPTPTDTQYF
J gene: TRBJ2-3
clone size: NA
V gene: TRBV12-5
D gene: NA

CDR3 DNA: TGTGCCAGTAGTAGACAGGCTTCTCCGGACACCATATATTTT
CDR3 protein: CASSRQASPDTIYF
J gene: TRBJ1-3
clone size: once
V gene: TRBV19
D gene: NA

CDR3 DNA: TGTGCCAGCAGTTTGGGGTTCACCGGGGAGCTGTTTTTT
CDR3 protein: CASSLGFTGELFF
J gene: TRBJ2-2
clone size: NA
V gene: TRBV6-6
D gene: NA

CDR3 DNA: TGCGCCAGCAGCCCTGGACAGGGACGAACTGAAGCTTTCTTT
CDR3 protein: CASSPGQGRTEAFF
J gene: TRBJ1-1
clone size: NA
V gene: TRBV5-1
D gene: TRBD1

CDR3 DNA: TGTGCCAGTAGGAGGGCCATGAACACTGAAGCTTTCTTT
CDR3 protein: CASRRAMNTEAFF
J gene: TRBJ1-1
clone size: few
V gene: TRBV19
D gene: NA

CDR3 DNA: TGTGCCAGCAGCGCCTCGGGACCGGGGGTTCATCAGCCCCAGCATTTT
CDR3 protein: CASSASGPGVHQPQHF
J gene: TRBJ1-5
clone size: NA
V gene: TRBV7-2
D gene: NA

CDR3 DNA: TGTGCCAGCAGTTACTTACACGGGACCCAGTACTTC
CDR3 protein: CASSYLHGTQYF
J gene: TRBJ2-5
clone size: NA
V gene: TRBV6-5
D gene: NA

CDR3 DNA: TGTGCCAGCAGTACCCGACAGGGGAGAGCTTTCTTT
CDR3 protein: CASSTRQGRAFF
J gene: TRBJ1-1
clone size: NA
V gene: TRBV6-1
D gene: TRBD1

CDR3 DNA: TGTGCCAGCTCCCCCCTCTTAGGAGATACGCAGTATTTT
CDR3 protein: CASSPLLGDTQYF
J gene: TRBJ2-3
clone size: NA
V gene: TRBV18
D gene: NA

CDR3 DNA: TGTGCCAGCAGCCCCCGACCAAACACCGGGGAGCTGTTTTTT
CDR3 protein: CASSPRPNTGELFF
J gene: TRBJ2-2
clone size: NA
V gene: TRBV7-8
D gene: NA

CDR3 DNA: TGTGCCAGCAGTTCTAGCGGGAGGGCGTCCTACAATGAGCAGTTCTTC
CDR3 protein: CASSSSGRASYNEQFF
J gene: TRBJ2-1
clone size: NA
V gene: TRBV27
D gene: TRBD2

CDR3 DNA: TGCAGCGCGGGGACTAGCGGGGGGACCGGGGAGCTGTTTTTT
CDR3 protein: CSAGTSGGTGELFF
J gene: TRBJ2-2
clone size: NA
V gene: TRBV29-1
D gene: TRBD2

CDR3 DNA: TGTGCCAGCACCGAGGGGAGCTATGGCTACACCTTC
CDR3 protein: CASTEGSYGYTF
J gene: TRBJ1-2
clone size: NA
V gene: TRBV6-5
D gene: NA

CDR3 DNA: TGTGCCAGCAGCTTAGTCTGGGACACTAATTCACCCCTCCACTTT
CDR3 protein: CASSLVWDTNSPLHF
J gene: TRBJ1-6
clone size: once
V gene: TRBV7-8
D gene: NA

CDR3 DNA: TGTGCCAGCAGCCGGGCCGGGAGGGCCGGGTCGGCCCAGTACTTC
CDR3 protein: CASSRAGRAGSAQYF
J gene: TRBJ2-5
clone size: NA
V gene: TRBV7-2
D gene: TRBD2

CDR3 DNA: TGTGCCAGTAGACCAGGGGGGGCAACCGGGGAGCTGTTTTTT
CDR3 protein: CASRPGGATGELFF
J gene: TRBJ2-2
clone size: few
V gene: TRBV19
D gene: NA

CDR3 DNA: TGTGCCAGCAATGTTGGTGCGGGGTCACCCCTCCACTTT
CDR3 protein: CASNVGAGSPLHF
J gene: TRBJ1-6
clone size: few
V gene: TRBV9
D gene: NA

CDR3 DNA: TGTGCCAGCAGCTTAGGCGGTCTAGCGGGAGGGACTACCGGGGAGCTGTTTTTT
CDR3 protein: CASSLGGLAGGTTGELFF
J gene: TRBJ2-2
clone size: NA
V gene: TRBV7-6
D gene: TRBD2

CDR3 DNA: TGTGCCTGGAGTGTACGGGGGGGGTTTAATGAAAAACTGTTTTTT
CDR3 protein: CAWSVRGGFNEKLFF
J gene: TRBJ1-4
clone size: NA
V gene: TRBV30
D gene: NA

CDR3 DNA: TGTGCCCGGGGGGTTGGTTCTGGAAACACCATATATTTT
CDR3 protein: CARGVGSGNTIYF
J gene: TRBJ1-3
clone size: few
V gene: TRBV30
D gene: NA